A single sample is the source of the 5 T cell receptor beta chains below, sequenced in a study of shared clonotypes between healthy human individuals (dated by TCRdb to the early 2020s). The protocol used for the library was the immunoSEQ multiplex PCR assay. Imported from immuneACCESS, the table was reduced by TCRdb to in-frame sequences with V and J called. These copies leave out some clones; in studies compared against another copy, an unresolved V gene accounts for under half, and the cause of the remainder is not known. The sample has fewer than 350,000 clones on record, 87% of them singletons. 15% to 20% of the sample rests with the top ten. Specimen: memory CD8+ T cells sorted from blood. The cell subset or site label of this sample denotes: CD45RO+ cells pooled with CCR7-negative TemRA cells. The receptor set was obtained from a man aged 18 to 29 in good health.

In its sample, this clone was seen once. The V call is TRBV27, the J call TRBJ2-5; TRBD2 agrees at 9 bases. Unmatched junction bases numbered 4, after V lost 3 bases and J lost 5 bases. In germline, CDR1 is MNHEY, CDR2 SMNVEV (reference sequence). There are 14 residues in the CDR3. CDR3 sequence: CASSFSGLAETQYF. Written as DNA, the CDR3 is TGTGCCAGCAGTTTCTCGGGACTAGCTGAGACCCAGTACTTC.

The CDR3 sequence is CSGDMNTEAFF. The CDR3 bases are TGCAGCGGAGACATGAACACTGAAGCTTTCTTT. The chain combines TRBV29-1 with TRBJ1-1, with D uncertain. Trimming took off 7 bases at V and 0 bases at J, with 6 bases between the two ends. This CDR3 region has 11 residues. Per germline, CDR1 SQVTM and CDR2 ANQGSEA.

The chain joins TRBV7-9 to TRBJ1-1; D might be TRBD1 (5 bases). Trimming stripped 6 bases from V and 1 base from J, with 12 bases between. The CDR3 has 14 amino acids. Germline V gene data show CDR1 as SEHNR and CDR2 as FQNEAQ (reference sequence). The CDR3 protein is CASRTPTGNTEAFF. The DNA for the CDR3 is TGTGCCAGCAGGACCCCAACAGGGAACACTGAAGCTTTCTTT.

The count of this clone is one. V is TRBV14 and J is TRBJ2-2; D gene uncertain. The V gene's germline CDR1 is SGHDN and CDR2 FVKESK. The V end was cut by 1 base, the J end by 6 bases, with 6 bases between. This CDR3 is built from 13 residues. The CDR3 DNA follows: TGTGCCAGCAGCCAAGGAAACCCCGGGGAGCTGTTTTTT. As protein: CASSQGNPGELFF.

The V and J genes are TRBV2 and TRBJ2-7; D remains ambiguous. The CDR3 has 13 residues. V lost 1 base, J lost 5 bases, and 9 bases lay in between. Germline CDR1 and CDR2: SNHLY and FYNNEI. This chain's CDR3 is CASSEVGYHEQYF. For the CDR3, the DNA is TGTGCCAGCAGTGAAGTCGGGTACCACGAGCAGTACTTC. The full variable domain, with the rest looked up from reference TRBV2 and TRBJ2-7, is EPEVTQTPSHQVTQMGQEVILRCVPISNHLYFYWYRQILGQKVEFLVSFYNNEISEKSEIFDDQFSVERPDGSNFTLKIRSTKLEDSAMYFCASSEVGYHEQYFGPGTRLTVT.